The present entry profiles one TCR beta chain with its context. This sample is drawn from a study of blood T cell repertoires in COVID-19. For the study at large: Specimens from acute and convalescent COVID-19 originated in the United States, Italy and Spain.

Method: immunoSEQ multiplex PCR; TCRdb's copy keeps in-frame clones and lacks some. This sample has over 45,000 clones, with about 83% found just once. V was shortened by 5 bases and J by 0 bases, with 16 bases between the two germline ends. CDR3 size: 16 residues. CDR1 is SEHNR, CDR2 FQNEAQ, per germline (reference sequence). The origin of this receptor is a woman older than 75 with acute or convalescent COVID-19. The chain recombines TRBV7-9 with TRBJ2-5; tentative D call: TRBD2 (5 bases). Sequences were obtained from peripheral blood. The CDR3 loop reads CASSEVSSRYQETQYF. The DNA of the CDR3 is TGTGCCAGCAGCGAGGTTTCTAGCCGGTACCAAGAGACCCAGTACTTC.